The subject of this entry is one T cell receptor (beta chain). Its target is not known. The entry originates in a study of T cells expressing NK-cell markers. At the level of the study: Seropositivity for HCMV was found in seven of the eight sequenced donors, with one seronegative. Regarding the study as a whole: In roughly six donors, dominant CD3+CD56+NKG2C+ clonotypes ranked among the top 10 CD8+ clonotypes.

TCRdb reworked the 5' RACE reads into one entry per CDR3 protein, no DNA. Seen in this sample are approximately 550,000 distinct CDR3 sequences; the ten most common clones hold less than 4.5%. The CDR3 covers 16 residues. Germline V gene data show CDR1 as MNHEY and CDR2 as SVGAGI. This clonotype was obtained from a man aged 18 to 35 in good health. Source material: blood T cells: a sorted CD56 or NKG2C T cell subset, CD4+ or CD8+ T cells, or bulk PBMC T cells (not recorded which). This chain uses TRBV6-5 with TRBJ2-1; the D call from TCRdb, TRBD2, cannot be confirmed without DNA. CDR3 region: CASSYPKGIGYNEQFF.